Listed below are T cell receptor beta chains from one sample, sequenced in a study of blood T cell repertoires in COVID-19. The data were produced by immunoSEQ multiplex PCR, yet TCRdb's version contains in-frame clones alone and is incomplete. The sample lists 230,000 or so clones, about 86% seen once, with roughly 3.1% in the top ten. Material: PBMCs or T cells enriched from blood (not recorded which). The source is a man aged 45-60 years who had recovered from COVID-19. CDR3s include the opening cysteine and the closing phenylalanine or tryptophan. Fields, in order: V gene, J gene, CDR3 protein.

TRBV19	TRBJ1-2	CASSERGRYGYTF
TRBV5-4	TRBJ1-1	CASSHPVDRNTEAFF
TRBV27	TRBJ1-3	CASSQGTGGGNTIYF
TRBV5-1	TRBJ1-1	CASSSGQGSSVEAFF
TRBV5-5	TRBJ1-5	CASSVQGGSDQPQHF
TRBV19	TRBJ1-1	CASSIDLRGIDTEAFF
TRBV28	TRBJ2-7	CASRGDRRKYF
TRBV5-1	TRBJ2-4	CASSLGQGIKTDIQYF
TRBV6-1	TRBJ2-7	CASSELPYEQYF
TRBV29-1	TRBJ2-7	CSVELTTGGVSYEQYF
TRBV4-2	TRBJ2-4	CASSQEVAGAKYF
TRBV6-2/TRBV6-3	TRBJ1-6	CASSLQGVGSPLHF
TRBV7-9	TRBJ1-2	CASSLAGGHGHYGYTF
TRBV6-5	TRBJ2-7	CASSSLGAHEQYF
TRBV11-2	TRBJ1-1	CASSLGQTGNTEAFF